One sample yielded the 6 T cell receptor beta chains listed below, sequenced in a study of T cells expressing NK-cell markers. TCRdb reanalyzed the 5' RACE reads and collapses them to one entry per CDR3 protein, without DNA. The specimen's table records about 430,000 distinct CDR3 sequences. What was sequenced was blood T cells: a sorted CD56 or NKG2C T cell subset, CD4+ or CD8+ T cells, or bulk PBMC T cells (not recorded which). These receptors originate from a woman between 50 and 59 years old in good health.

The chain is built from TRBV6-5 and TRBJ1-5; TCRdb lists TRBD1, though no DNA is available to test this call. This CDR3 has 15 amino acids. CDR1 is MNHEY and CDR2 is SVGAGI in the germline V gene. CDR3 amino acids: CASSPRGAGNQPQHF.

V gene TRBV5-1 combines with J gene TRBJ2-7; TCRdb's D call, TRBD1, is unchecked because there is no DNA. The CDR3 extends over 15 amino acids. Looked up from germline, CDR1 is SGHRS and CDR2 is YFSETQ. CDR3 sequence: CASRPGQGVSYEQYF. Combining the CDR3 with reference TRBV5-1 and TRBJ2-7 gives the whole variable domain KAGVTQTPRYLIKTRGQQVTLSCSPISGHRSVSWYQQTPGQGLQFLFEYFSETQRNKGNFPGRFSGRQFSNSRSEMNVSTLELGDSALYLCASRPGQGVSYEQYFGPGTRLTVT.

The CDR3 loop is CASTPRGTASSTMQFF. The chain uses TRBV7-8 and TRBJ2-1; the TCRdb D gene call, TRBD2, has no DNA to confirm it. Germline CDR1 reads SGHVS; CDR2 reads FQNEAQ. The CDR3 totals 16 residues. Drawing the rest from reference TRBV7-8 and TRBJ2-1, the complete variable domain is GAGVSQSPRYKVAKRGQDVALRCDPISGHVSLFWYQQALGQGPEFLTYFQNEAQLDKSGLPSDRFFAERPEGSVSTLKIQRTQQEDSAVYLCASTPRGTASSTMQFFGPGTRLTVL.

The chain couples TRBV13 to TRBJ2-3; TCRdb outputs TRBD2, but without DNA this stays unchecked. CDR1 and CDR2 from the germline V gene are PRHDT and FYEKMQ (reference sequence). The CDR3 consists of 16 residues. CDR3 sequence reads: CASSLGGPSSTDTQYF.

This sequence joins TRBV7-2 and TRBJ1-6; TCRdb's D call of TRBD1 is untestable without DNA. The V gene's germline CDR1 is SGHTA and CDR2 FQGNSA. The CDR3 sequence is 16 residues long. The CDR3 here is CASSWGGAVRDSPLHF.

J is TRBJ2-1 and V is TRBV9; the D gene TCRdb calls, TRBD1, cannot be checked with no DNA. This CDR3 region has 15 residues. Per the germline V gene, CDR1 is SGDLS and CDR2 is YYNGEE. The CDR3 is CASSRGLGGHNEQFF. Variable domain in full (rest from reference TRBV9 and TRBJ2-1): DSGVTQTPKHLITATGQRVTLRCSPRSGDLSVYWYQQSLDQGLQFLIQYYNGEERAKGNILERFSAQQFPDLHSELNLSSLELGDSALYFCASSRGLGGHNEQFFGPGTRLTVL.